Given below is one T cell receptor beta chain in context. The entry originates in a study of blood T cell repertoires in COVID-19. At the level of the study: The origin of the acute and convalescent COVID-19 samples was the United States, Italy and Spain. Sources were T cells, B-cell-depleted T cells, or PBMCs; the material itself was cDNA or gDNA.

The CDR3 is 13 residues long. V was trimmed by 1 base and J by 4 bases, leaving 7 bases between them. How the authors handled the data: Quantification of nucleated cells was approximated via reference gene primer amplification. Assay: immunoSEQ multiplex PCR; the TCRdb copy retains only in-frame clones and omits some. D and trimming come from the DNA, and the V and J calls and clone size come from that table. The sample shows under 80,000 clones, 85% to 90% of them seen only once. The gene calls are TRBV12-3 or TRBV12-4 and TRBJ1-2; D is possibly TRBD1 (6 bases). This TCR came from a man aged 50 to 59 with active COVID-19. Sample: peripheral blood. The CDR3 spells CASSLGTVYGYTF. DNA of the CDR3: TGTGCCAGCAGTTTAGGGACAGTCTATGGCTACACCTTC.